The rows below give T cell receptor beta chains drawn from one sample of a study of blood T cell repertoires in COVID-19. The protocol was immunoSEQ multiplex PCR, while the TCRdb copy is restricted to in-frame clones and leaves out a portion. The sample yields approximately 270,000 clones, approximately 90% seen once. The sequenced material came from PBMCs or T cells enriched from blood (not recorded which). Receptor source: a woman aged 25 to 39 with acute COVID-19. The CDR3 runs from the conserved cysteine through the conserved F or W. D genes are given only for firm matches. Clone size is shown for a subset of rows, as once, few, many or a class of expanded clone.

D,J,V,length,size,CDR3,DNA
-,TRBJ1-4,TRBV28,14,-,CASSLIRRKEKLFF,TGTGCCAGCAGTTTAATCAGGCGTAAAGAAAAACTGTTTTTT
-,TRBJ2-2,TRBV29-1,12,-,CSVEEEHGELFF,TGCAGCGTTGAGGAGGAGCACGGGGAGCTGTTTTTT
TRBD2,TRBJ2-1,TRBV29-1,13,-,CSVGLADGDEQFF,TGCAGCGTTGGGCTAGCGGACGGGGATGAGCAGTTCTTC
-,TRBJ2-7,TRBV28,14,-,CASSETAFAYEQYF,TGTGCCAGCAGTGAGACAGCTTTCGCCTACGAGCAGTACTTC
TRBD1,TRBJ1-3,TRBV13,19,-,CASSVQGRASSGSGNTIYF,TGTGCCAGCAGCGTACAGGGGCGCGCATCGTCCGGCTCTGGAAACACCATATATTTT
TRBD1,TRBJ2-7,TRBV15,14,once,CATSRDWDSYEQYF,TGTGCCACCAGCAGAGATTGGGACAGTTACGAGCAGTACTTC
TRBD2,TRBJ2-3,TRBV18,18,-,CASPLGGLAVLSTDTQYF,TGTGCCAGCCCTCTGGGGGGACTAGCGGTTCTATCCACAGATACGCAGTATTTT
-,TRBJ1-5,TRBV7-6,13,once,CASSPGGGQPQHF,TGTGCCAGCAGCCCCGGGGGGGGCCAGCCCCAGCATTTT
-,TRBJ1-2,TRBV20-1,12,-,CSASLTQGGYTF,TGCAGTGCTAGTCTGACTCAGGGGGGCTACACCTTC
TRBD1,TRBJ1-6,TRBV19,15,-,CASSKTGTGSSPLHF,TGTGCCAGTAGCAAAACCGGGACAGGGTCCTCACCCCTCCACTTT
-,TRBJ2-1,TRBV9,16,-,CASSVVALSSYNEQFF,TGTGCCAGCAGCGTAGTGGCATTATCCTCCTACAATGAGCAGTTCTTC
-,TRBJ2-7,TRBV9,15,-,CASSVSSEVAYEQYF,TGTGCCAGCAGCGTATCTAGCGAGGTAGCCTACGAGCAGTACTTC
TRBD2,TRBJ2-1,TRBV4-2,17,-,CASSQRPLAGSYNEQFF,TGTGCCAGCAGCCAACGTCCGTTAGCGGGCTCCTACAATGAGCAGTTCTTC
-,TRBJ2-3,TRBV7-3,15,-,CASSLTPGSRDTQYF,TGTGCCAGCAGCTTAACCCCAGGCTCGAGAGATACGCAGTATTTT
-,TRBJ2-3,TRBV28,13,-,CASKTGYTDTQYF,TGTGCCAGCAAGACGGGTTACACAGATACGCAGTATTTT
-,TRBJ1-5,TRBV6-5,13,few,CASSAQGFQPQHF,TGTGCCAGCAGCGCACAGGGATTCCAGCCCCAGCATTTT
TRBD2,TRBJ2-2,TRBV25-1,15,few,CASSEEAGGVGELFF,TGTGCCAGCAGTGAAGAGGCGGGAGGAGTCGGGGAGCTGTTTTTT
TRBD2,TRBJ2-1,TRBV6-4,15,-,CASSDSAGGYNEQFF,TGTGCCAGCAGTGACTCAGCGGGAGGGTACAATGAGCAGTTCTTC
-,TRBJ1-2,TRBV4-2,16,-,CASSQDPGEGVYGYTF,TGTGCCAGCAGCCAAGACCCAGGGGAAGGAGTCTATGGCTACACCTTC
TRBD2,TRBJ2-1,TRBV6-5,12,-,CAIVAGFNEQFF,TGTGCCATAGTAGCGGGATTCAATGAGCAGTTCTTC
-,TRBJ2-3,TRBV21-1,17,-,CASSNSRDSFSTDTQYF,TGTGCCAGCAGCAATTCCCGGGACTCCTTTTCCACAGATACGCAGTATTTT
-,TRBJ2-1,TRBV6-5,12,-,CASRDKGNEQFF,TGTGCCAGCCGGGACAAAGGGAATGAGCAGTTCTTC
TRBD2,TRBJ2-1,TRBV6-5,16,-,CASSYMGLAGRDEQFF,TGTGCCAGCAGTTACATGGGACTAGCGGGGCGGGATGAGCAGTTCTTC
-,TRBJ1-6,TRBV27,16,-,CASSLSQGGYNSPLHF,TGTGCCAGCAGTTTATCTCAGGGCGGCTATAATTCACCCCTCCACTTT